These 18 T cell receptor beta chains were sequenced from one sample in a study of T cells in Graves' hyperthyroidism and ophthalmopathy. RNA transcripts gave rise to amplified TCR beta CDR3 regions. The HTBI primer set was used in a first-round RT-PCR of the TCR CDR3. Each CDR3 protein is one row after TCRdb ran MiXCR on the multiplex PCR reads. In the table there are 300,000 or so distinct CDR3 sequences, roughly 18% of which are singletons. The sequenced sample consisted of blood. The receptors were sampled from a woman in her forties or fifties with Graves' hyperthyroidism.

The chain carries TRBV5-1 and TRBJ2-5; a weak D match, TRBD1 (5 bases). CDR3 length: 15 amino acids. V shed 4 bases and J shed 1 base, with 14 bases lying between them. Germline V gives CDR1 SGHRS, CDR2 YFSETQ. CDR3 amino acids: CASSPGPGPQETQYF. The CDR3 bases are TGCGCCAGCAGCCCTGGGCCAGGGCCCCAAGAGACCCAGTACTTC.

This clonotype was picked up a small number of times. The chain uses TRBV7-9 and TRBJ2-7, with 11 bases matching TRBD2. The J segment lost 4 bases and the V segment lost 4 bases, leaving 9 bases of the junction unmatched. Germline loops: CDR1 SEHNR, CDR2 FQNEAQ (reference sequence). The CDR3 loop spans 16 amino acids. The CDR3, as DNA: TGTGCCAGCAGCTCGGGGCTAGCGGGAGGTTTTTACGAGCAGTACTTC. This translates into CASSSGLAGGFYEQYF.

This clonotype was recorded many times. This chain connects TRBV10-2 to TRBJ2-5, with D perhaps TRBD1 (6 bases). CDR1 is WSHSY, CDR2 SAAADI, per germline. CDR3 length: 16 residues. The V and J ends lost 6 bases and 5 bases respectively, with 22 bases between them. Here the CDR3 DNA reads TGCGCCAGCAGACTCCGGCAGGGGACGTTTGGGGAGACCCAGTACTTC. This encodes CASRLRQGTFGETQYF.

Concerning this clonotype itself: Just one base apart from a much larger clone, this may be a read error. The conserved phenylalanine or tryptophan normally closing the CDR3 is absent here, so this likely arose from a read error. This sequence joins TRBV2 and TRBJ1-6, with D hard to call. The germline V gene encodes CDR1 SNHLY and CDR2 FYNNEI. CDR3 size: 13 residues. Trimming removed 7 bases at V and 7 bases at J, with 11 bases between. CDR3 sequence reads: CASTGEGNSPLHL. CDR3 DNA sequence: TGTGCCAGCACGGGAGAGGGCAATTCACCCCTCCACCTT.

The chain has TRBV2 and TRBJ1-1; possibly TRBD1 for D (6 bases). The CDR3 spans 15 residues. Germline loops: CDR1 SNHLY, CDR2 FYNNEI. The germline V and J ends were trimmed by 7 bases and 5 bases, with 20 bases remaining between them. CDR3 in amino acids: CASTHPTGRATEAFF. DNA for the CDR3: TGTGCCAGCACCCATCCAACAGGGAGGGCGACTGAAGCTTTCTTT.

This clonotype has a count of ten or more. J is TRBJ2-7 and V is TRBV7-8; maybe TRBD1 (5 bases). The germline CDR1 and CDR2 sequences are SGHVS and FQNEAQ. Trimming took 5 bases from V and 0 from J, leaving 14 bases between them. CDR3 length: 15 residues. The DNA of the CDR3 is TGTGCCAGCAGCCTAAGGGGCGCTGACTCCTACGAGCAGTACGTC. Its protein product is CASSLRGADSYEQYV.

The chain carries TRBV5-1 and TRBJ1-1; D not certain. The CDR3 consists of 13 residues. Trimming took 5 bases from V and 2 from J, leaving 10 bases between them. Germline CDR1 is SGHRS and CDR2 is YFSETQ. The CDR3 reads CASRYHTNTEAFF. The CDR3 DNA sequence: TGCGCCAGCAGATACCACACCAACACTGAAGCTTTCTTT.

The CDR3 DNA reads as TGCGCCAGCAGCCCACGTGGGGACCGGTCCTACGAGCAGTACTTC. It is translated as CASSPRGDRSYEQYF. The chain employs TRBV5-1 and TRBJ2-7; D tentatively reads TRBD1 or TRBD2 (5 bases each). Trimming shortened V by 4 bases and J by 1 base, and 15 bases separated the two germline ends. CDR1 and CDR2 from the germline V gene are SGHRS and YFSETQ. This CDR3 has 15 residues.

The rearrangement joins TRBV7-9 to TRBJ2-2; D is uncertain. Germline loops: CDR1 SEHNR, CDR2 FQNEAQ (reference sequence). V gave up 5 bases and J gave up 5 bases, with 15 bases separating them. The CDR3 extends over 15 amino acids. For the CDR3, the DNA is TGTGCCAGCAGCGGGAAGGGCTCGGAGACCGGGGAGCTGTTTTTT. As protein: CASSGKGSETGELFF.

This clonotype has a count of ten or more. The V gene is TRBV11-2, the J gene TRBJ2-7, with 10 bases that match TRBD2. The length of the CDR3 is 17 residues. V trimming: 4 bases; J trimming: 0 bases; junction bases outside the gene matches: 9. Germline-derived CDR1 and CDR2 are SGHAT and FQNNGV. CDR3 amino acids: CASSSLAGGPSSYEQYV. The CDR3 region has the DNA TGTGCCAGCAGCTCGTTAGCGGGGGGTCCGAGCTCCTACGAGCAGTACGTC.

The V gene is TRBV5-1, the J gene TRBJ2-3; 8 nucleotides agree with TRBD2. CDR1 and CDR2 (germline): SGHRS, YFSETQ. The CDR3 length is 17 residues. Losses at the gene ends were 0 bases for V and 6 bases for J; bases not matched to a gene: 12. For the CDR3, the DNA is TGCGCCAGCAGCTTGGCCGTCGCGGCGGGGGGAGGGGATACGCAGTATTTT. Protein product: CASSLAVAAGGGDTQYF.

This clonotype was seen many times. The chain joins TRBV2 to TRBJ2-7; TRBD2 agrees at 7 bases. The CDR3 has 13 residues. Per the germline V gene, CDR1 is SNHLY and CDR2 is FYNNEI. V was clipped by 0 bases and J by 9 bases; unmatched bases: 5. The CDR3 reads CASSEAGRGGQYV. The CDR3 nucleotides read TGTGCCAGCAGTGAAGCTGGGAGGGGCGGGCAGTACGTC.

The rearrangement joins TRBV10-3 to TRBJ1-1; TRBD1 might be the D (6 bases). Germline V gives CDR1 ENHRY, CDR2 SYGVKD. The length of the CDR3 is 13 residues. Between the trimmed V and J ends, which lost 10 bases and 5 bases, there was a span of 17 bases. The CDR3 here is CATLYREGTEAFF. CDR3 nucleotide sequence: TGTGCCACCCTGTACAGGGAGGGAACTGAAGCTTTCTTT.

This clonotype was seen ten or more times. The chain carries TRBV28 and TRBJ1-2, with TRBD1 as a possible D gene (5 bases). V shed 5 bases and J shed 4 bases, with 11 bases lying between them. Germline loops: CDR1 MDHEN, CDR2 SYDVKM. This CDR3 spans 13 amino acids. CDR3 nucleotide sequence: TGTGCCAGCAGTACTACAGGACTCTATGGCTACACCTTC. It is translated as CASSTTGLYGYTF.

A few counts support this clonotype. The V call is TRBV5-1, the J call TRBJ2-1, with 9 bases lining up with TRBD2. The length of the CDR3 is 15 residues. V lost 0 bases and J lost 6; bases outside the gene matches: 4. CDR1 SGHRS and CDR2 YFSETQ come from the germline V gene. The CDR3: CASSLGLAGRNEQFF. CDR3 nucleotide sequence: TGCGCCAGCAGCTTGGGTCTAGCGGGGCGCAATGAGCAGTTCTTC.

This clonotype was counted ten times or more. The chain is built from TRBV5-1 and TRBJ2-1, with a tentative D call TRBD1 (6 bases). The V gene's germline CDR1 is SGHRS and CDR2 YFSETQ. There are 15 residues in the CDR3. V was clipped by 4 bases and J by 0 bases, with 11 bases between them. CDR3 coding DNA: TGCGCCAGCAGCAGTTCAGGGGTCTCCTACAATGAGCAGTTCTTC. The encoded protein is CASSSSGVSYNEQFF. Together with reference TRBV5-1 and TRBJ2-1, the CDR3 gives the full variable domain: KAGVTQTPRYLIKTRGQQVTLSCSPISGHRSVSWYQQTPGQGLQFLFEYFSETQRNKGNFPGRFSGRQFSNSRSEMNVSTLELGDSALYLCASSSSGVSYNEQFFGPGTRLTVL.

The chain employs TRBV12-3 or TRBV12-4 and TRBJ2-3, with D possibly being TRBD1 or TRBD2 (6 bases each). The CDR3 contains 16 residues. Deletions cut 6 bases from V and 2 bases from J, with 18 bases between. CDR3: CASSQSSGAPTDTQYF. CDR3 bases: TGTGCCAGCAGCCAGAGCTCGGGGGCCCCCACAGATACGCAGTATTTT.

This sequence joins TRBV19 and TRBJ2-4, with 7 bases aligning to TRBD2. V dropped 8 bases and J dropped 0; count of bases not matched to a gene: 19. The germline V gene has CDR1 LNHDA and CDR2 SQIVND (reference sequence). CDR3 size: 19 residues. CDR3 loop: CASGVGGTYSGGAKNIQYF. The DNA of the CDR3 is TGTGCCAGTGGGGTGGGGGGGACTTATTCCGGTGGAGCCAAAAACATTCAGTACTTC.